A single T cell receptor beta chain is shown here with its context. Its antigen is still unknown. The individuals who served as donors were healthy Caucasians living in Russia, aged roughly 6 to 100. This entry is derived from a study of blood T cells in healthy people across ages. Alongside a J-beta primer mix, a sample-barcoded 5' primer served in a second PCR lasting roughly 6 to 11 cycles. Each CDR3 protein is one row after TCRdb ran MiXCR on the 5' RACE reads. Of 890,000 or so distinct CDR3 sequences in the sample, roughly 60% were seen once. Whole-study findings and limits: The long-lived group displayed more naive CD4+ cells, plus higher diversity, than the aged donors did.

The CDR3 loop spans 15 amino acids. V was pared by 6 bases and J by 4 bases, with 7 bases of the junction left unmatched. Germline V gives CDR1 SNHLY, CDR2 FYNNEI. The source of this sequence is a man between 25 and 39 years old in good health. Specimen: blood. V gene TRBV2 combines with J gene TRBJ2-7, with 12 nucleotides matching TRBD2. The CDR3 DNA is TGTGCCAGCAGATTAGGACTAGCGGGGCTTTACGAGCAGTACTTC. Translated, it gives CASRLGLAGLYEQYF. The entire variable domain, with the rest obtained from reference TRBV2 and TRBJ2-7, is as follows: EPEVTQTPSHQVTQMGQEVILRCVPISNHLYFYWYRQILGQKVEFLVSFYNNEISEKSEIFDDQFSVERPDGSNFTLKIRSTKLEDSAMYFCASRLGLAGLYEQYFGPGTRLTVT.